This T cell receptor (beta chain) was found in a study of graft-versus-host responses after intestinal transplantation (dated by TCRdb to 2020 to 2022). Turning to the overall study: The transplants that recipients received were multivisceral, liver-intestinal, or isolated intestinal. Every recipient was given anti-thymocyte globulin induction, then maintenance tacrolimus and steroids for around three years. After intestinal transplantation, graft-versus-host and host-versus-graft alloreactive T cell clones in the graft, circulation and bone marrow were tracked using bulk TCR-beta CDR3 sequencing. Alloreactive clones were identified by sequencing pre-transplant mixed lymphocyte reaction products and comparing them with unstimulated pre-transplant donor and recipient T cells. A cohort of roughly 25 intestinal transplant recipients, including one retransplant, was enrolled, and 3 patients lacking pretransplant specimens were excluded. Donor T cell macrochimerism was defined as a peak of at least 4% donor T cells among recipient peripheral blood mononuclear cells. Instead of going to the commercial service, samples from a few later patients were sequenced in-house on an Illumina MiSeq and processed with MiXCR.

About this clone: The specificity of this receptor is unknown. No much larger clone exists at a distance of one base, and base qualities are not known.

Including cysteine and phenylalanine, the CDR3 has 15 amino acids. The only DNA kept is the CDR3, 45 bases in frame from the first base. V and J are truncated by 7 bases and 6 bases respectively, leaving an intervening sequence of 19 bases. CDR1 MNHEY and CDR2 SVGAGI are derived from the germline V gene. General findings and caveats noted by the study authors: Early after transplant, peak levels of circulating GvH clones were found to be associated with declines in HvG clones. GvH clones were detected in recipient bone marrow, and some appeared earlier in ileal mucosa or blood, consistent with an intestinal mucosal origin. In the allografts of patients with donor T cell macrochimerism, GvH to HvG T cell clonal ratios were high. The relatively low number and heterogeneity of intestinal transplant patients limited the conclusions.

Libraries were made using the immunoSEQ multiplex PCR assay. In most patients, genomic DNA was isolated using the Qiagen DNeasy Blood and Tissue Kit and sent frozen to Adaptive Biotechnologies for TCR sequencing. High-throughput TCR-beta CDR3 sequencing of genomic DNA from most patients was performed by Adaptive Biotechnologies. The authors' pipeline ran thus. Adaptive's ImmunoSEQ software was the source of the TCR sequencing data for 18 patients, while a few other patients were processed with MiXCR and VDJtools. To correct CD4 versus CD8 sorting errors, any sequence found in both subsets at a frequency ratio below 5:1 was removed. Because the origin of CDR3 nucleotide sequences shared between donor and recipient could not be assigned, those sequences were removed. To be classed as alloreactive, a clone needed at least 2-fold expansion over unstimulated cells and a minimum CFSE-low frequency of 0.002% (template counts) or 0.001% (read counts). Mappable clones were those detected in sequenced pre-transplant spleen, lymph node, or MLR CFSE-low populations of the donor or recipient. The cumulative frequency of alloreactive clones was calculated as a percentage of all sequences, weighted by copy number. The immuneACCESS repertoire file appears here via TCRdb, limited to in-frame rearrangements. These files lack a portion of the clones; in checked studies, under half of the deficit traces to unresolved V genes, and the cause of the others is not known. V and J calls and clone size come straight from that table; D and trimming were deduced from the DNA. This sample lists 90,000 to 130,000 clones; 85% to 95% were detected once. The top ten hold 1.2% of the sample.

According to the study, the label for this sample's time point signals: cells obtained before transplantation from donor or recipient. CD3+CD4+ and CD3+CD8+ populations were FACS-sorted from unstimulated pre-transplant donor and recipient cells taken from spleen or lymph nodes. This receptor chain uses TRBV6-5 and TRBJ1-5; TRBD1 is a weak D gene call, 6 bases matching. The source of this sequence is a human donor who was the organ donor for an intestinal transplant. Sequencing used unstimulated CD8+ T cells sorted from spleen or lymph node cells, obtained before transplant. CDR3 region: CASIALQGGGQPQHF. The DNA sequence reads TGTGCCAGCATTGCCCTACAAGGGGGTGGTCAGCCCCAGCATTTT.